A few counts support the clone carrying this T cell receptor beta chain. What it binds is not known. The data were taken from a study of T cell repertoires in cytomegalovirus infection. As for the study in general: In the study, CMV epitopes included recently identified HLA-C-restricted and well-studied HLA-B-restricted ones. Whole-study results and caveats: The ex vivo response was dominated by HLA-C-restricted CMV-specific TCR beta clonotypes.

Trimming took 1 base from V and 6 from J, leaving 6 bases between them. The CDR3 is 12 amino acids. Germline CDR1 reads MNHNS; CDR2 reads SASEGT. From the reads, TCRdb called clonotypes with MiXCR, one entry per CDR3 protein. The table includes some 560,000 distinct CDR3 sequences, 40% detected once. The sequence derives from a human donor in good health (CMV status not recorded). Some clones in this sample may be carry-over from other donors' samples. The sample consisted of cultured PBMCs, taken from culture after CMV antigen stimulation. The chain couples TRBV6-1 to TRBJ1-1; D gene ambiguous. CDR3 sequence: CASSEGGPEAFF. In DNA form, the CDR3 reads TGTGCCAGCAGTGAAGGGGGTCCTGAAGCTTTCTTT.